Listed here are 27 T cell receptor beta chains from one sample, sequenced in a study of blood T cells in healthy people across ages. A second PCR, run for roughly 7 to 12 cycles, used a sample-barcoded 5' primer plus a J-beta primer mix. TCRdb passed the 5' RACE reads through MiXCR, listing each CDR3 protein once. Of approximately 2,000,000 distinct CDR3 sequences listed, around 40% are singletons. Sequences were obtained from blood. Every receptor here comes from a human donor in good health.

This clonotype was counted a few times. This rearrangement joins TRBV27 to TRBJ2-2; TRBD2 aligns across 9 bases. Germline V gene sequence: CDR1 MNHEY, CDR2 SMNVEV (reference sequence). The ends lost 6 bases at V and 2 bases at J; junction bases unmatched: 7. CDR3 length: 16 residues. CDR3 amino acids: CASSPRTSVNTGELFF. The CDR3 DNA sequence: TGTGCCAGCAGCCCCCGGACTAGCGTAAACACCGGGGAGCTGTTTTTT.

This clonotype was picked up a small number of times. V usage is TRBV7-2 and J usage is TRBJ1-5; perhaps TRBD1 as D (5 bases). The CDR3 runs 15 residues. V lost 3 bases and J 4 bases, leaving 13 bases between the germline ends. Germline loops: CDR1 SGHTA, CDR2 FQGNSA. The CDR3 DNA reads TGTGCCAGCAGCTTTGACAGTTCGACTAATCAGCCCCAGCATTTT. The encoded protein is CASSFDSSTNQPQHF.

The chain employs TRBV9 and TRBJ1-5; 10 bases align to TRBD1. CDR3 length: 16 residues. CDR1 and CDR2 from the germline V gene are SGDLS and YYNGEE. Trimming cost V 4 bases and J 4 bases; bases outside gene matches: 8. The CDR3 reads CASSKSRGQGNQPQHF. Written as DNA, the CDR3 is TGTGCCAGCAGCAAATCGAGGGGACAGGGGAATCAGCCCCAGCATTTT.

The V call is TRBV2, the J call TRBJ2-5; D might be TRBD1 (6 bases). The end of the DNA is better explained by TRBJ2-7, so the J call may be wrong. The germline V gene encodes CDR1 SNHLY and CDR2 FYNNEI. CDR3 size: 12 residues. The CDR3 here is CASSRGSHEQYF. The DNA of the CDR3 is TGTGCCAGCAGCAGGGGAAGTCACGAGCAGTACTTC.

The CDR3 nucleotides are TGTGCCAGCAGTCACGACTACAGGGGGACAGATACGCAGTATTTT. Translated: CASSHDYRGTDTQYF. The rearrangement uses TRBV6-5 and TRBJ2-3, with 8 bases identical to TRBD1. Germline V CDR1 and CDR2: MNHEY, SVGAGI. The CDR3 runs to 15 residues. The V and J ends lost 5 bases and 3 bases, in that order; junction bases with no gene match: 7.

The rearrangement joins TRBV7-2 to TRBJ2-7; 7 bases are a match to TRBD1. Germline CDR1 and CDR2: SGHTA and FQGNSA. J lost 1 base, V lost 4 bases, and 13 bases had no gene match. The CDR3 covers 17 residues. The CDR3 coding sequence is TGTGCCAGCAGCTCGGAGATGTTGAGGGGGCCTTCCTACGAGCAGTACTTC. The encoded protein is CASSSEMLRGPSYEQYF.

This clonotype showed up just a few times. V gene TRBV9 combines with J gene TRBJ1-1; a weak D match, TRBD1 (5 bases). The CDR3 is 13 amino acids. CDR1 and CDR2 from the germline V gene are SGDLS and YYNGEE. Trimming removed 4 bases at V and 7 bases at J, with 14 bases between. CDR3: CASSYVQAVEAFF. As DNA, the CDR3 is TGTGCCAGCAGCTACGTACAGGCGGTTGAAGCTTTCTTT.

The rearrangement joins TRBV20-1 to TRBJ1-5; D unclear. Deletions cut 0 bases from V and 0 bases from J, with 6 bases between. Germline CDR1 is DFQATT and CDR2 is SNEGSKA (reference sequence). The length of the CDR3 is 14 residues. CDR3 nucleotide sequence: TGCAGTGCTAGAGAAGGCCTTAGCAATCAGCCCCAGCATTTT. This gives the protein CSAREGLSNQPQHF.

The CDR3 loop reads CASSEAGRGYTF. In DNA form, the CDR3 reads TGTGCCAGCAGTGAGGCAGGGAGGGGCTACACCTTC. The chain couples TRBV2 to TRBJ1-2; maybe TRBD1 (5 bases). V lost 3 bases to trimming and J lost 8 bases, with 10 bases between them. The V gene's germline CDR1 is SNHLY and CDR2 FYNNEI. This CDR3 is 12 amino acids long.

The chain joins TRBV7-2 to TRBJ2-6; a weak D match, TRBD1 (5 bases). In germline, CDR1 is SGHTA, CDR2 FQGNSA. CDR3 length: 15 amino acids. The ends were cut back, 1 base at V and 9 bases at J, with 13 bases in the middle. CDR3 in amino acids: CASSLVGAMRNVLTF. As DNA, the CDR3 is TGTGCCAGCAGCTTAGTAGGGGCCATGCGCAACGTCCTGACTTTC.

This chain uses TRBV6-6 with TRBJ2-6; 10 positions match TRBD1. The CDR3 totals 17 residues. Germline V CDR1 and CDR2: MNHNY, SVGAGI (reference sequence). J lost 0 bases, V lost 8 bases, and 7 bases had no gene match. The CDR3 spells CASRDRGAPSGANVLTF. CDR3 bases: TGTGCCAGCCGGGACAGGGGCGCACCCTCTGGGGCCAACGTCCTGACTTTC.

The chain joins TRBV7-2 to TRBJ1-5; 8 bases line up with TRBD1. Unmatched junction bases numbered 10, after V lost 5 bases and J lost 1 base. From germline, CDR1 is SGHTA and CDR2 FQGNSA. The CDR3 is 17 residues long. The CDR3 bases are TGTGCCAGCAGCCCATGGGCAGGGGGCATGAGCAATCAGCCCCAGCATTTT. Protein sequence: CASSPWAGGMSNQPQHF.

This clonotype was seen more than once but under ten times. The chain couples TRBV12-3 or TRBV12-4 to TRBJ1-1; no definite D call. The CDR3 has 12 amino acids. V gave up 5 bases and J gave up 10 bases, with 14 bases separating them. As DNA, the CDR3 is TGTGCCAGCAGTCCCTCCCCCTCAGGAGCTTTCTTT. Translation: CASSPSPSGAFF.

The J gene is TRBJ2-1, the V gene TRBV20-1; D is unresolved. The V gene lost 0 bases and the J gene lost 9 bases, with 21 bases spanning the gap. The CDR3 consists of 16 residues. Germline V CDR1 and CDR2: DFQATT, SNEGSKA (reference sequence). The CDR3 loop reads CSARDPVVVKKGEQFF. The CDR3 DNA follows: TGCAGTGCTAGAGATCCCGTCGTCGTTAAGAAGGGTGAGCAGTTCTTC.

A single count supports this clonotype. No conserved phenylalanine or tryptophan is present at the end of the CDR3, so a read error is the likely explanation. V and J are TRBV5-1 and TRBJ2-5; TRBD2 agrees at 8 bases. V lost 4 bases, J lost 1 base, and 12 bases stayed unmatched. This CDR3 is 17 amino acids long. The germline V gene encodes CDR1 SGHRS and CDR2 YFSETQ. CDR3 loop: CASSPRGSGGSQETQYY. DNA for the CDR3: TGCGCCAGCAGCCCACGGGGGAGCGGGGGATCCCAAGAGACCCAGTACTAC.

This chain connects TRBV9 to TRBJ2-1; possibly TRBD1 or TRBD2 for D (6 bases each). CDR1 and CDR2 (germline): SGDLS, YYNGEE. V was clipped by 0 bases and J by 7 bases, with 14 bases between them. The CDR3 is 15 residues long. CDR3 bases: TGTGCCAGCAGCGTAGGAGGGGGGCGAAAGAATGAGCAGTTCTTC. Translating gives CASSVGGGRKNEQFF.

This chain uses TRBV29-1 with TRBJ2-5, with D hard to call. The CDR3 is 16 amino acids. CDR1 and CDR2 from the germline V gene are SQVTM and ANQGSEA. The V end was cut by 4 bases, the J end by 3 bases, with 21 bases between. CDR3 DNA sequence: TGCAGCGTTGTGTGGCTAGTCGTTCGTCGGAAAGAGACCCAGTACTTC. Translating it yields CSVVWLVVRRKETQYF.

This clonotype was counted only a few times. For the CDR3, the DNA is TGTGCCAGCAGCCCCACTCCCGGGACAGGGGGCTATGGTGAGCAGTTCTTC. As protein: CASSPTPGTGGYGEQFF. This chain uses TRBV5-6 with TRBJ2-1; 12 nucleotides match TRBD1. J gave up 9 bases and V 4 bases, and 14 bases lay outside the gene matches. CDR1 is SGHDT, CDR2 YYEEEE, per germline. CDR3 length equals 17 residues.

This clonotype was counted at least ten times. The V gene is TRBV28, the J gene TRBJ2-7; D remains unclear. CDR1 MDHEN and CDR2 SYDVKM come from the germline V gene. The CDR3 is 11 amino acids. The ends were cut back, 4 bases at V and 7 bases at J, with 8 bases in the middle. This CDR3 is CASSSPREQYF. CDR3 bases: TGTGCCAGCAGTTCCCCCCGTGAGCAGTACTTC.

The chain has TRBV29-1 and TRBJ2-7, with D possibly TRBD1 on 5 matching bases. V was pared by 3 bases and J by 3 bases, with 18 bases between. The CDR3 runs 15 residues. Germline CDR1 reads SQVTM; CDR2 reads ANQGSEA. The CDR3 DNA reads as TGCAGCGTTGACGGCGGACAAGGGCCGGACTACGAGCAGTACTTC. Its translation: CSVDGGQGPDYEQYF.

The chain links TRBV29-1 to TRBJ2-1, with a weak D call TRBD2 (5 bases). The V end lost 7 bases, the J end lost 0 bases, and 19 bases lay between the germline ends. Germline V gene data show CDR1 as SQVTM and CDR2 as ANQGSEA. This CDR3 is 16 amino acids long. Here the CDR3 reads CSASRFRGSSYNEQFF. As DNA, the CDR3 is TGCAGCGCAAGCAGGTTCCGGGGATCCTCCTACAATGAGCAGTTCTTC.

CDR3 residues: CASSGGSLFEETQYF. In nucleotides, the CDR3 is TGTGCCAGCAGTGGCGGGTCTCTATTCGAAGAGACCCAGTACTTC. The chain recombines TRBV2 with TRBJ2-5; the D gene is possibly TRBD2 (5 bases). This CDR3 spans 15 amino acids. V lost 4 bases and J 3 bases, leaving 15 bases between the germline ends. The germline V gene has CDR1 SNHLY and CDR2 FYNNEI.

V gene TRBV14 combines with J gene TRBJ2-4; D uncertain. The J call may be in error: the DNA end matches TRBJ2-7 better. CDR3 length: 16 residues. Per germline, CDR1 SGHDN and CDR2 FVKESK. This CDR3 is CASSQVTDRKPYEQYF. CDR3 sequence (DNA): TGTGCCAGCAGCCAAGTAACCGACCGCAAGCCATACGAGCAGTACTTC.

This sequence joins TRBV20-1 and TRBJ1-2; a possible D gene is TRBD1 (5 bases). Trimming stripped 3 bases from V and 4 bases from J, with 30 bases between. The CDR3 sequence is 19 residues long. CDR1 and CDR2 from the germline V gene are DFQATT and SNEGSKA (reference sequence). The CDR3: CSASELTRDAGTYGYGYTF. The CDR3 DNA is TGCAGTGCTAGTGAATTAACCCGGGACGCAGGGACCTATGGCTATGGCTACACCTTC.

The V call is TRBV10-3, the J call TRBJ2-7; tentative D call: TRBD2 (6 bases). V lost 0 bases and J lost 5, with 11 bases in between. The germline gives CDR1 ENHRY, CDR2 SYGVKD. The CDR3 is 14 residues long. The CDR3 here is CAISESEGINEQYF. In DNA form, the CDR3 reads TGTGCCATCAGTGAGTCGGAGGGGATCAACGAGCAGTACTTC.

The table lists this clonotype with a few counts. The V call is TRBV29-1, the J call TRBJ2-7; TRBD1 matches at 9 bases. V lost 2 bases, J lost 3 bases, and 5 bases stayed unmatched. This CDR3 spans 14 amino acids. Germline V gives CDR1 SQVTM, CDR2 ANQGSEA. CDR3 amino acids: CSVESGQGYYEQYF. In DNA form, the CDR3 reads TGCAGCGTTGAATCGGGACAGGGTTACTACGAGCAGTACTTC.

A few counts support this clonotype. The V and J genes are TRBV5-5 and TRBJ2-5; D may be TRBD2 (5 bases). V shed 6 bases and J shed 3 bases, with 12 bases lying between them. CDR1 is SGHKS, CDR2 YYEKEE, per germline (reference sequence). The length of the CDR3 is 13 residues. CDR3 region: CASNLLGEETQYF. In DNA, the CDR3 is TGTGCCAGCAACCTACTAGGAGAAGAGACCCAGTACTTC.